These 10 T cell receptor beta chains originate from one sample sequenced in a study of CD8 T cells in Susac syndrome. The RNA input was roughly 0.45 to 1 ug, and it was reverse transcribed with random hexamers. TCRdb re-called the immunoSEQ multiplex PCR reads with MiXCR, one entry per CDR3 protein. The table lists 25,000 to 35,000 distinct CDR3 sequences, around 94% of them singletons. The sequenced sample consisted of CD8+ T cells from PBMCs. These receptors originate from a human donor in good health.

The rearrangement joins TRBV20-1 to TRBJ2-2; TRBD2 aligns across 9 bases. Germline CDR1 and CDR2: DFQATT and SNEGSKA (reference sequence). This CDR3 is built from 16 residues. V was pared by 1 base and J by 4 bases, with 7 bases of the junction left unmatched. CDR3 coding DNA: TGCAGTGCTAGAGGAGGCGGGGGGGCCAGCACCGGGGAGCTGTTTTTT. It translates to CSARGGGGASTGELFF.

The chain links TRBV11-2 to TRBJ2-2, with TRBD1 matching over 7 bases. This CDR3 comprises 15 residues. Germline V gene sequence: CDR1 SGHAT, CDR2 FQNNGV. Losses at the gene ends were 1 base for V and 6 bases for J; bases not matched to a gene: 5. CDR3 region: CASSLVTGAAGELFF. DNA for the CDR3: TGTGCCAGCAGCTTAGTCACAGGGGCGGCCGGGGAGCTGTTTTTT.

This chain connects TRBV10-2 to TRBJ1-1; D is uncertain. The CDR3 has 14 residues. V lost 8 bases to trimming and J lost 1 base, with 14 bases between them. Germline CDR1 WSHSY, CDR2 SAAADI. CDR3 loop: CASGLSEGNTEAFF. The CDR3 region has the DNA TGCGCCAGCGGGCTTTCCGAGGGGAACACTGAAGCTTTCTTT.

V gene TRBV4-3 combines with J gene TRBJ1-5; D gene unclear. V was clipped by 0 bases and J by 7 bases, with 7 bases between them. Germline V gene data show CDR1 as LGHNA and CDR2 as YSLEER. This CDR3 is 13 amino acids long. This chain's CDR3 is CASSQDLWQPQHF. CDR3 DNA: TGCGCCAGCAGCCAAGATCTATGGCAGCCCCAGCATTTT.

CDR3 DNA sequence: TGCAGCGTTGTGGGTATTAACTATGGCTACACCTTC. Translation: CSVVGINYGYTF. The chain recombines TRBV29-1 with TRBJ1-2; D is unclear. Germline assignment: CDR1 SQVTM and CDR2 ANQGSEA. V dropped 4 bases and J dropped 1 base, with 7 bases sitting between them. This CDR3 comprises 12 residues.

The rearrangement joins TRBV25-1 to TRBJ2-7; 10 positions agree with TRBD1. CDR3 length: 15 amino acids. Losses at the gene ends were 1 base for V and 1 base for J; bases not matched to a gene: 1. Per the germline V gene, CDR1 is MGHDK and CDR2 is SYGVNS. CDR3 region: CASSESGQGSYEQYF. The CDR3 region has the DNA TGTGCCAGCAGTGAATCGGGACAGGGGTCCTACGAGCAGTACTTC.

The chain recombines TRBV2 with TRBJ2-2; TRBD2 aligns across 14 bases. This CDR3 is built from 19 residues. The V gene's germline CDR1 is SNHLY and CDR2 FYNNEI. V lost 0 bases, J lost 0 bases, and 3 bases stayed unmatched. CDR3 nucleotides: TGTGCCAGCAGTGAAGCGAGGACTAGCGGGGGGTCGAACACCGGGGAGCTGTTTTTT. The encoded protein is CASSEARTSGGSNTGELFF.

This rearrangement joins TRBV9 to TRBJ2-3; D not certain. CDR3 size: 15 residues. Trimming removed 0 bases from V and 2 bases from J, with 10 bases in between. Germline CDR1 and CDR2: SGDLS and YYNGEE. The CDR3 region is CASSVVASHTDTQYF. The CDR3 bases are TGTGCCAGCAGCGTAGTAGCTTCCCACACAGATACGCAGTATTTT.

In nucleotides, the CDR3 is TGTGCCAGCAGTGGAACTAGCGGGGGGCCCCCAAACCTCCATGAGCAGTTCTTC. The encoded protein is CASSGTSGGPPNLHEQFF. The chain employs TRBV27 and TRBJ2-1; 12 bases fit TRBD2. Trimming at V came to 5 bases and at J to 8 bases, leaving 16 bases not matched to a gene. Germline CDR1 and CDR2: MNHEY and SMNVEV (reference sequence). This CDR3 is 18 amino acids long.

The V call is TRBV4-3, the J call TRBJ2-3, with D perhaps matching TRBD2 (6 bases). The CDR3 is 15 residues long. V was clipped by 4 bases and J by 3 bases, with 14 bases between them. Germline V gene sequence: CDR1 LGHNA, CDR2 YSLEER. CDR3: CASSRQRVPTDTQYF. The CDR3 DNA is TGCGCCAGCAGCCGGCAGCGGGTCCCTACAGATACGCAGTATTTT.